What follows is one T cell receptor beta chain and its context. What it binds is not known. Incorporated into the TCR beta cDNA libraries were unique molecular identifiers, which served to reduce PCR and sequencing biases. Each sample of roughly 0.85 to 11 million input T cells yielded around 500,000 cDNA molecules, so each molecule approximated one T cell. From the PCR reads, TCRdb called clonotypes with MiXCR, one entry per CDR3 protein. The table records about 540,000 distinct CDR3 sequences, 34% of them present only once. This CDR3 is 15 amino acids long. V was clipped by 3 bases and J by 0 bases, with 11 bases between them. These data come from a study of post-analysis software for immune sequencing data. Study-level background: Recorded disease courses covered relapsing-remitting, secondary progressive and progressive-relapsing multiple sclerosis. Some patients had no subtype annotation. Study-wide findings and caveats: Strong same-batch co-clustering of samples appeared with F measure clustering. Among five TRBV segments more frequent in patients than controls were TRBV5-6, TRBV5-1 and TRBV20-1.

Sequenced sample: blood. The J gene is TRBJ1-1, the V gene TRBV12-3 or TRBV12-4, with D maybe TRBD1 (5 bases). This TCR derives from a girl aged 2-17 years with multiple sclerosis. The CDR3 protein is CASSFPGTLNTEAFF. In nucleotides, the CDR3 is TGTGCCAGCAGTTTTCCAGGGACCTTGAACACTGAAGCTTTCTTT.